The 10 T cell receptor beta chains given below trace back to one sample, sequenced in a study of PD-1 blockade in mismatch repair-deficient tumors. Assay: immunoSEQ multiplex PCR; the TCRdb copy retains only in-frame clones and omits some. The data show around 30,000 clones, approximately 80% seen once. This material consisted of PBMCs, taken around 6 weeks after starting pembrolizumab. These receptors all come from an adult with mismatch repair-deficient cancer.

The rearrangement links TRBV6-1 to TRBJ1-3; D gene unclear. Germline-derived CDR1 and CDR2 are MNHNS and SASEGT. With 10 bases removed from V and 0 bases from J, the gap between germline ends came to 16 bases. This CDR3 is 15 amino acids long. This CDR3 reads CAIQEGGGSGNTIYF. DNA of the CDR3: TGTGCCATCCAAGAAGGAGGCGGCTCTGGAAACACCATATATTTT.

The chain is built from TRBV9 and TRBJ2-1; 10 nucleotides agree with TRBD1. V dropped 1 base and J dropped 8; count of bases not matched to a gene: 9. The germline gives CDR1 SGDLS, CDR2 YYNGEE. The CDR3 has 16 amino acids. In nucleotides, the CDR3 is TGTGCCAGCAGCGTAAGACAGGGGGCTGGGTTCGATGAGCAGTTCTTC. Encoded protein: CASSVRQGAGFDEQFF.

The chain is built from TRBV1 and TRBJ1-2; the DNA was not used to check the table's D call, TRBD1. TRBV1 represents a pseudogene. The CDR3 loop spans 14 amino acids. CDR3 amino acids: CTSSRDSWGYGYTF. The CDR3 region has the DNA TGCACCAGCAGCCGGGACAGTTGGGGCTATGGCTACACCTTC.

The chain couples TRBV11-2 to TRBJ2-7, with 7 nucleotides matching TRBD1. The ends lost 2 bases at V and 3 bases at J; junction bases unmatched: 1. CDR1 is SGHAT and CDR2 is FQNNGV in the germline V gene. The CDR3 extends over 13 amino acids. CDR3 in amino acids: CASSLWDSYEQYF. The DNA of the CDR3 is TGTGCCAGCAGCTTATGGGACAGCTACGAGCAGTACTTC.

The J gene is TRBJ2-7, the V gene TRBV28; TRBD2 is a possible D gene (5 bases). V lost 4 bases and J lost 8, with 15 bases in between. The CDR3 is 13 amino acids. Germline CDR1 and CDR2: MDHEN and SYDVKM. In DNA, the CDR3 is TGTGCCAGCAGTTCCCCCGGGGTTGTCAAGCAGTACTTC. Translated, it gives CASSSPGVVKQYF.

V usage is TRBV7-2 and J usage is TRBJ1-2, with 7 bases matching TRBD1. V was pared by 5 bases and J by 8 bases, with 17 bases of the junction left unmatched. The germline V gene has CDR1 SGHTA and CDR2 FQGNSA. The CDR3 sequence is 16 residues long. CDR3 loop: CASSPRFGTAAEGYTF. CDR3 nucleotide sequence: TGTGCCAGCAGCCCAAGGTTCGGGACAGCGGCTGAGGGCTACACCTTC.

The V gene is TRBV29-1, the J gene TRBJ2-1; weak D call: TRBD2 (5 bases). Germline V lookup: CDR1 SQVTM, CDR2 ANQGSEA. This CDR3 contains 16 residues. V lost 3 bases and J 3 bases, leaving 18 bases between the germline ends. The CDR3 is CSVEAAASSFYNEQFF. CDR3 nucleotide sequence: TGCAGCGTTGAGGCGGCCGCTAGCTCGTTCTACAATGAGCAGTTCTTC.

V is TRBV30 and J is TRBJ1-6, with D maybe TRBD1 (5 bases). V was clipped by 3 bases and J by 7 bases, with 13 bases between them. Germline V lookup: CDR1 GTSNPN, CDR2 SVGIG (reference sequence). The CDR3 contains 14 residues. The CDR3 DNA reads TGTGCCTGGAGGGAAGGGGAGGTGAATTCACCCCTCCACTTT. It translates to CAWREGEVNSPLHF.

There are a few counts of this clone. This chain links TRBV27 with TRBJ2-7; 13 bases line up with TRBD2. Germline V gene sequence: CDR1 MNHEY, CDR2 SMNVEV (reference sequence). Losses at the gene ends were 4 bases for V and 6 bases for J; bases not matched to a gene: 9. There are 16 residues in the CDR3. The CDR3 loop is CASSSTPGLAGIEQYF. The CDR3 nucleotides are TGTGCCAGCAGTTCCACGCCGGGACTAGCGGGAATCGAGCAGTACTTC.

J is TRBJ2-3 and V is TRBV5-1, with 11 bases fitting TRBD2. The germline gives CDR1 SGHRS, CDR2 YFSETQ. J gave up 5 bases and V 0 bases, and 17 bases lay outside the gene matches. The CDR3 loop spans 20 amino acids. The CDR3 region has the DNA TGCGCCAGCAGCTTGGAGGGCGTTAGCGGGAGGGCCTTTCGAGGAGATACGCAGTATTTT. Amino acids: CASSLEGVSGRAFRGDTQYF.